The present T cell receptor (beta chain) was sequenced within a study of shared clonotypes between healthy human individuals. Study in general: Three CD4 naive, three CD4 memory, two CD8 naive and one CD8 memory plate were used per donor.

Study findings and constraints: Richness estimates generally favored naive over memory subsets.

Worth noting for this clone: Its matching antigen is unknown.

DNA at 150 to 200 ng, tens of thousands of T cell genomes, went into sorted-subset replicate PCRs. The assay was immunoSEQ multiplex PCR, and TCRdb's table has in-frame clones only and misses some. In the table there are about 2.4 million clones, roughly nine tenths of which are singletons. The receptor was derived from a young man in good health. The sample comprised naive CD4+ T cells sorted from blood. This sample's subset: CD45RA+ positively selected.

CDR3 coding DNA: TGTGCCAGCAGCCACCGAGGGGGCCTACTGGAGCAGTACTTC. It translates to CASSHRGGLLEQYF. The V gene is TRBV11-2, the J gene TRBJ2-7, with 7 bases that match TRBD1. The length of the CDR3 is 14 residues. Looked up from germline, CDR1 is SGHAT and CDR2 is FQNNGV. V was clipped by 5 bases and J by 7 bases; unmatched bases: 11.